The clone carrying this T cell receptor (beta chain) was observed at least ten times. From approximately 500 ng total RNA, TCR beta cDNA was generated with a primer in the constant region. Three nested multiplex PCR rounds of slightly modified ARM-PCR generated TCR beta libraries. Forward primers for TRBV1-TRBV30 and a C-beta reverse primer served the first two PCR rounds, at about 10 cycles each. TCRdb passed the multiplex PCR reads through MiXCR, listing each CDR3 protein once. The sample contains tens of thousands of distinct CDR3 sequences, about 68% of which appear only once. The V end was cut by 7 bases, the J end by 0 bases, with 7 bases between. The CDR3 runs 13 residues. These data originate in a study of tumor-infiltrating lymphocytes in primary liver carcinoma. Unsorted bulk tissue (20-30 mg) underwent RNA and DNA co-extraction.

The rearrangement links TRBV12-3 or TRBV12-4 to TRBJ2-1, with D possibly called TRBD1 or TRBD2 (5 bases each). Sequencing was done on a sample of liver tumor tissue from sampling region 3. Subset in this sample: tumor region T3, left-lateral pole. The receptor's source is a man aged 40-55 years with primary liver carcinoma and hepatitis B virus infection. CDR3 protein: CASKGSSYNEQFF. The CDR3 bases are TGTGCCAGCAAGGGGAGCTCCTACAATGAGCAGTTCTTC.